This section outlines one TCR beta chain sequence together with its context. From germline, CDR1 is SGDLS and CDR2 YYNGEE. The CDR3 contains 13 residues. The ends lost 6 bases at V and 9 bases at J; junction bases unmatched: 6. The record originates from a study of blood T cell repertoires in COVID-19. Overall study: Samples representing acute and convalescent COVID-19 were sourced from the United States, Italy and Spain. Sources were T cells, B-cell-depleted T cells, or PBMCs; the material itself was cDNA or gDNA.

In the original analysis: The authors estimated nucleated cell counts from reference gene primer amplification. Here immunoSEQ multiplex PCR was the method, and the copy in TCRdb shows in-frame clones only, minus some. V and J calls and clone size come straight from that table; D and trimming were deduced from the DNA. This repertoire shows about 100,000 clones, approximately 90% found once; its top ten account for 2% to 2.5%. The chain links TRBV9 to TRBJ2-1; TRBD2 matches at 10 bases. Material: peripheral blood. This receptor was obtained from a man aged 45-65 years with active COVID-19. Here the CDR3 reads CASTERGGSEQFF. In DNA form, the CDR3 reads TGTGCCAGCACCGAGCGGGGGGGTTCTGAGCAGTTCTTC.